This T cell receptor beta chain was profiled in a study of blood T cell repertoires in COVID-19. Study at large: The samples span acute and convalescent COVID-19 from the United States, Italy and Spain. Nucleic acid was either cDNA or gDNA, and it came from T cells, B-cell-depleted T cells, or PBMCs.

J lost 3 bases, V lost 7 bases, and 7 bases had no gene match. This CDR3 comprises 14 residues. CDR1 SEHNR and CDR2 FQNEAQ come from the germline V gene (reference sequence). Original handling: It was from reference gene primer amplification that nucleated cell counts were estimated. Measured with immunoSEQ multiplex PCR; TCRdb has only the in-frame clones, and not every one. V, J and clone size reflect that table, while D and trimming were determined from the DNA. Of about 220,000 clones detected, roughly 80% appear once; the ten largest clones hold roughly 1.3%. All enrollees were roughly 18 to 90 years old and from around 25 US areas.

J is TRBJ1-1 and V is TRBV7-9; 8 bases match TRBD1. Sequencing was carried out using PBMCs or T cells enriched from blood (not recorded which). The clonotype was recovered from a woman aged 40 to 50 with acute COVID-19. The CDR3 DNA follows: TGTGCCAGCAACCCAACAGGGGGGGACACTGAAGCTTTCTTT. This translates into CASNPTGGDTEAFF.